Here is one TCR beta chain with its context. What it binds is unknown. This sample was taken from a study of T cell responses to AZD1222 COVID-19 vaccine. Background on the study: Timing groups of about 4 and about 12 weeks for second doses were pooled. Study-level points and caveats: The study sampled repertoires only after the peak T cell response.

The CDR3 extends over 13 amino acids. Trimming removed 1 base at V and 3 bases at J, with 7 bases between. Germline V gene sequence: CDR1 SEHNR, CDR2 FQNEAQ (reference sequence). Assay used: immunoSEQ multiplex PCR; TCRdb lists only in-frame clones, some missing. The table includes fewer than 150,000 clones, just under 90% detected once. The sequencing here drew on peripheral blood, taken on day 0 of AZD1222 vaccination. This clonotype was obtained from an adult in good health. The V gene is TRBV7-9, the J gene TRBJ2-7; D uncertain. The CDR3 loop is CASSLVEDYEQYF. The CDR3 DNA reads as TGTGCCAGCAGCTTAGTTGAGGACTACGAGCAGTACTTC.